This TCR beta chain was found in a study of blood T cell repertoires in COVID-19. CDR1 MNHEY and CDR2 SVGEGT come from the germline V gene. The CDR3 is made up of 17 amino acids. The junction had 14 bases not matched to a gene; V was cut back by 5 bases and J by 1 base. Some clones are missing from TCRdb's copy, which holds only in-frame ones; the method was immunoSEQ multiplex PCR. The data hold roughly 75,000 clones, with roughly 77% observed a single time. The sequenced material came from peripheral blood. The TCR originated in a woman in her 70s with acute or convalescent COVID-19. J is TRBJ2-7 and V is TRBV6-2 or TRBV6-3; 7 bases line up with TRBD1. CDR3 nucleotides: TGTGCCAGCAGTCCCGGGACAGCCAAGACATTTTCCTACGAGCAGTACTTC. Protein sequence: CASSPGTAKTFSYEQYF.